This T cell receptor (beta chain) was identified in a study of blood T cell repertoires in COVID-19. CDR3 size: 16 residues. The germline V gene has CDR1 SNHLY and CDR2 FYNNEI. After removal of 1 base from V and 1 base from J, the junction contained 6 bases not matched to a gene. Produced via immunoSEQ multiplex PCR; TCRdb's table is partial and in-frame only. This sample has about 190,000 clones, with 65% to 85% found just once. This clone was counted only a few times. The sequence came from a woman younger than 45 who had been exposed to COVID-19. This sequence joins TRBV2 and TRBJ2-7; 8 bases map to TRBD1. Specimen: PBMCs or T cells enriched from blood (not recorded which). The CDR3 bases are TGTGCCAGCAGTGAAGTACAGGGGGTTTCTTCCTACGAGCAGTACTTC. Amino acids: CASSEVQGVSSYEQYF.